The TCR beta chain under discussion was sequenced for a study of blood T cell repertoires in COVID-19. Clones were read by immunoSEQ multiplex PCR, and TCRdb kept only the in-frame ones, dropping some. This table has about 56,000 clones, about 89% appearing once. Germline V gene sequence: CDR1 KGHSH, CDR2 LQKENI. The CDR3 spans 15 residues. V was pared by 1 base and J by 3 bases, with 13 bases between. The rearrangement uses TRBV18 and TRBJ2-7; D is perhaps TRBD1 (6 bases). Sequencing was done on a sample of peripheral blood. The receptor was isolated from a human donor in a cohort sampled during active COVID-19. Written as DNA, the CDR3 is TGTGCCAGCTCACCACGGGGACAAGATAACTACGAGCAGTACTTC. Translating it yields CASSPRGQDNYEQYF.